Sequencing of this TCR beta chain was carried out in a study of early stage breast cancer tumors. Study-wide context: ER+/PR+/HER2- status applied to about 70% of the 16 invasive breast tumors. Seven to nine ER+/PR+/HER2- tumors were invasive ductal; four were invasive lobular.

J was trimmed by 9 bases and V by 1 base; bases with no gene match: 6. The CDR3 covers 14 residues. Germline V gene data show CDR1 as LGHNA and CDR2 as YSLEER. Libraries were prepared by immunoSEQ multiplex PCR; TCRdb keeps only in-frame clonotypes and omits some of them. The sample carries fewer than 25,000 clones, roughly two thirds recorded once. Study-wide findings and caveats: Unsorted bulk genomic DNA sequencing lacked pairing and functional marker data.

This clone was counted between two and nine times. The antigen remains undetermined. The rearrangement joins TRBV4-3 to TRBJ1-5, with TRBD1 matching 7 bases. Sample: breast tumor tissue. The source of this sequence is a person between 55 and 70 years old with breast cancer. In DNA form, the CDR3 reads TGCGCCAGCAGCCAAGGACAGGGAGATTGGCCCCAGCATTTT. Protein product: CASSQGQGDWPQHF.